Each of the 4 T cell receptor beta chains below was sequenced from the same sample in a study of T cell repertoires in cytomegalovirus infection. TCRdb reanalysed the reads using MiXCR and keeps one entry per CDR3 protein. The table records hundreds of thousands of distinct CDR3 sequences, roughly 30% of them present only once. For these TCRs, the target antigens are not known. Specimen: cultured PBMCs, collected from culture after CMV antigen stimulation. Receptors were obtained from a human donor in good health (CMV status not recorded). Some clones in this sample may be carry-over from other donors' samples.

The chain uses TRBV6-2 or TRBV6-3 and TRBJ2-7, with 10 bases lining up with TRBD2. V dropped 4 bases and J dropped 1; count of bases not matched to a gene: 4. This CDR3 is built from 15 residues. Germline V gene lookup returns CDR1 MNHEY and CDR2 SVGEGT. CDR3: CASSLLAGLSYEQYF. The CDR3 bases are TGTGCCAGCAGTTTACTAGCGGGATTGTCCTACGAGCAGTACTTC.

V gene TRBV7-2 combines with J gene TRBJ2-2; 12 nucleotides align to TRBD2. Germline V lookup: CDR1 SGHTA, CDR2 FQGNSA. The ends lost 4 bases at V and 6 bases at J; junction bases unmatched: 9. The CDR3 has 17 amino acids. CDR3 sequence reads: CASSSRGGTSGPGELFF. The CDR3 DNA sequence: TGTGCCAGCAGCTCCCGGGGGGGGACTAGCGGGCCCGGGGAGCTGTTTTTT.

This clonotype was detected only a few times. The chain combines TRBV6-2 or TRBV6-3 with TRBJ2-6; D is undetermined. CDR3 size: 17 residues. Trimming removed 3 bases from V and 4 bases from J, with 16 bases in between. The germline V gene has CDR1 MNHEY and CDR2 SVGEGT. CDR3 nucleotides: TGTGCCAGCAGTTATACCAGAACCGAGCTCGGGGCCAACGTCCTGACTTTC. It specifies CASSYTRTELGANVLTF.

In DNA form, the CDR3 reads TGCGCCAGCAGCCGCCAGATTATCCCCGGGACAAGGACGAGCTCCTATAATTCACCCCTCCACTTT. It specifies CASSRQIIPGTRTSSYNSPLHF. The chain is built from TRBV4-1 and TRBJ1-6, with D possibly being TRBD1 (6 bases). Trimming removed 4 bases at V and 0 bases at J, with 28 bases between. The CDR3 has 22 residues. CDR1 is MGHRA, CDR2 YSYEKL, per germline.